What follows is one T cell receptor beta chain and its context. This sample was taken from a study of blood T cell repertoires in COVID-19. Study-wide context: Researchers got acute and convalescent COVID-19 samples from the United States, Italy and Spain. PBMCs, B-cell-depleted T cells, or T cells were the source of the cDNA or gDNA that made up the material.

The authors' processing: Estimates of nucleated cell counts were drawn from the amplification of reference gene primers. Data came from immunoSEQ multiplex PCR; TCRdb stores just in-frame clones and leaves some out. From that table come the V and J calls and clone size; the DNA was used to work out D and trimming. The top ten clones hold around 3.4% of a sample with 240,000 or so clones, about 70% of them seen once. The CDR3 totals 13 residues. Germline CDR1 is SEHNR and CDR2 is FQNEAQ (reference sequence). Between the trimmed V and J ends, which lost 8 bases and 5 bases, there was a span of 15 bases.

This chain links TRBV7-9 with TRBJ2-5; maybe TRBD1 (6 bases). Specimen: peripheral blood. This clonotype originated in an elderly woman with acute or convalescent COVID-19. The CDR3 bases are TGTGCCAGCGGCCGAACAGGGACCGAGACCCAGTACTTC. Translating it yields CASGRTGTETQYF.